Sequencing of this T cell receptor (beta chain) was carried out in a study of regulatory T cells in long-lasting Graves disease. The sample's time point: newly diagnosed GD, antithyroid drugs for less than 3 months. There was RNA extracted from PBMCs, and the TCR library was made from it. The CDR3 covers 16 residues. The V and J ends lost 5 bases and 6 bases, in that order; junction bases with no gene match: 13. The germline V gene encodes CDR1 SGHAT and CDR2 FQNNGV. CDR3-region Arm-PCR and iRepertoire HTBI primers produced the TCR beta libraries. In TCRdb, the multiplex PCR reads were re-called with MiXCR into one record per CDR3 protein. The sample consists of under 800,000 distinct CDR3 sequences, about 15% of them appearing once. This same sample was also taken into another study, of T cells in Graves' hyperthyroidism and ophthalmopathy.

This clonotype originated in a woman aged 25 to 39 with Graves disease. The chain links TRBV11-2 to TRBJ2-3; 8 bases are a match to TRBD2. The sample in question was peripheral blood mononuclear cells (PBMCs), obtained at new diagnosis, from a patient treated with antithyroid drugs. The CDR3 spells CASSGRLATRQDTQYF. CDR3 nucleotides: TGTGCCAGCAGCGGCCGACTAGCGACCCGGCAGGATACGCAGTATTTT.